This T cell receptor (beta chain) is drawn from a study of neoadjuvant anti-PD-1 for oral cavity cancer. Study context: Patients without progression received a fourth nivolumab dose around day 43, then surgical resection on days 50-56.

Stated time point: after neoadjuvant nivolumab, at surgical resection. The sample holds a few counts of this clone. Germline CDR1 is LNHDA and CDR2 is SQIVND (reference sequence). Trimming removed 6 bases from V and 4 bases from J, with 15 bases in between. This CDR3 contains 14 residues. The protocol was immunoSEQ multiplex PCR, while the TCRdb copy is restricted to in-frame clones and leaves out a portion. This table has more than 12,000 clones, 40% appearing once. This clonotype was sampled from a person aged 40-85 years with oral cavity squamous cell carcinoma. The sequenced sample was tumor tissue, obtained after nivolumab (anti-PD-1) treatment. This chain uses TRBV19 with TRBJ1-1, with no clear D. This chain's CDR3 is CASSPRLAGTEAFF. CDR3 coding DNA: TGTGCCAGTAGCCCACGCCTTGCGGGCACTGAAGCTTTCTTT.